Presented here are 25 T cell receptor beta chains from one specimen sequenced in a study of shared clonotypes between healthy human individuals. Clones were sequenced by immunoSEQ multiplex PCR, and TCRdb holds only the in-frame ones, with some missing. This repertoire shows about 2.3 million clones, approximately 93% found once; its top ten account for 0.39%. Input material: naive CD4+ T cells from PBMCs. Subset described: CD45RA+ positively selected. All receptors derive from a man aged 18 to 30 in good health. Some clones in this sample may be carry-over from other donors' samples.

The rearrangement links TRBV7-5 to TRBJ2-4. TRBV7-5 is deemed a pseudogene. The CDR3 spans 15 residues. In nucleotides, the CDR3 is TGTGTCAGAAGCTTAGTCCGGCAACTTAAAAACATTCAGTACTTC. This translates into CVRSLVRQLKNIQYF.

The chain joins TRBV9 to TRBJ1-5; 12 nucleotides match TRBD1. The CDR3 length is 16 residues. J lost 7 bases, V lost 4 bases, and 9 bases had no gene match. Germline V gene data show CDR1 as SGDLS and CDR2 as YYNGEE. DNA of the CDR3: TGTGCCAGCAGCCCGGGACAGGGGGCATGGGGCCAGCCCCAGCATTTT. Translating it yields CASSPGQGAWGQPQHF.

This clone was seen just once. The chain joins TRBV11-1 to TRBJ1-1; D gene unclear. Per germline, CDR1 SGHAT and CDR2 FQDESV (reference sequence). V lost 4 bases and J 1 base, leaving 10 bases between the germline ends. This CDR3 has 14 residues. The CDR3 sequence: CASSSSYRNTEAFF. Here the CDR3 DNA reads TGTGCCAGCAGCTCATCCTACAGGAACACTGAAGCTTTCTTT.

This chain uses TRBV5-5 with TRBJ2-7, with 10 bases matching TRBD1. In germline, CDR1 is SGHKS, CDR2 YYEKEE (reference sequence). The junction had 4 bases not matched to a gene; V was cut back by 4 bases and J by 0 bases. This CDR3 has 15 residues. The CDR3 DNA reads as TGTGCCAGCAGCGCAGACAGGGGGCCCTCCTACGAGCAGTACTTC. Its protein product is CASSADRGPSYEQYF. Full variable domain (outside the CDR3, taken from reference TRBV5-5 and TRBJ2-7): DAGVTQSPTHLIKTRGQQVTLRCSPISGHKSVSWYQQVLGQGPQFIFQYYEKEERGRGNFPDRFSARQFPNYSSELNVNALLLGDSALYLCASSADRGPSYEQYFGPGTRLTVT.

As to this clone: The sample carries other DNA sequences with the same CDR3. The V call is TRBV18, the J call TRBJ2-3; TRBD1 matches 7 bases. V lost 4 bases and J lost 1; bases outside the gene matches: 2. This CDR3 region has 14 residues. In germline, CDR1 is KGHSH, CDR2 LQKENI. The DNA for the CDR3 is TGTGCCAGCTCACAAGGACAGGGCACAGATACGCAGTATTTT. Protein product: CASSQGQGTDTQYF.

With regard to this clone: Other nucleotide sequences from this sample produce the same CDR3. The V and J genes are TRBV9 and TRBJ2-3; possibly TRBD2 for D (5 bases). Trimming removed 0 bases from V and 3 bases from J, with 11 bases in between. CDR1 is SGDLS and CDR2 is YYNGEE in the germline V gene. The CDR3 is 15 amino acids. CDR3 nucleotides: TGTGCCAGCAGCGTAGCCCCCCGGGGAACAGATACGCAGTATTTT. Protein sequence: CASSVAPRGTDTQYF.

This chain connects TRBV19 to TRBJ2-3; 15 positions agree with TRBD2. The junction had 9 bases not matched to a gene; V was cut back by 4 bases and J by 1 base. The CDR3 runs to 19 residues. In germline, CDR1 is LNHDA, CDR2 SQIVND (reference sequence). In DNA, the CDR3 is TGTGCCAGTAGTACTGGGACTAGCGGGAGGATGATCGGCACAGATACGCAGTATTTT. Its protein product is CASSTGTSGRMIGTDTQYF. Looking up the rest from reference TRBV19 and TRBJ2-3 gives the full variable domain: DGGITQSPKYLFRKEGQNVTLSCEQNLNHDAMYWYRQDPGQGLRLIYYSQIVNDFQKGDIAEGYSVSREKKESFPLTVTSAQKNPTAFYLCASSTGTSGRMIGTDTQYFGPGTRLTVL.

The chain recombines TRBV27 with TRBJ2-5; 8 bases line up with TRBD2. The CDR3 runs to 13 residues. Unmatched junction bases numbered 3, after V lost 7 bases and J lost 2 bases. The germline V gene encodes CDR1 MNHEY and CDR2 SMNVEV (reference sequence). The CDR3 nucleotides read TGTGCCAGCAAGCCGGGAGGGCAAGAGACCCAGTACTTC. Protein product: CASKPGGQETQYF.

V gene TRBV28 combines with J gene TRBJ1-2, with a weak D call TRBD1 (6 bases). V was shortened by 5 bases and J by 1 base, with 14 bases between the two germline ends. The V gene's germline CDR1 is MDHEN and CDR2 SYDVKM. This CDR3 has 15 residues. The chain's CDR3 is CASSQQGSDNYGYTF. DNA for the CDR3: TGTGCCAGCAGTCAACAGGGAAGTGATAACTATGGCTACACCTTC.

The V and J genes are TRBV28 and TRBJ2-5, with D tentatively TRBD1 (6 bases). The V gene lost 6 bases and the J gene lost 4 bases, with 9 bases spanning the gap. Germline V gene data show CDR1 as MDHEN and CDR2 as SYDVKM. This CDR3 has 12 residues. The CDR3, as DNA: TGTGCCAGCAGACTAGGGGGAGAGACCCAGTACTTC. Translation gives CASRLGGETQYF.

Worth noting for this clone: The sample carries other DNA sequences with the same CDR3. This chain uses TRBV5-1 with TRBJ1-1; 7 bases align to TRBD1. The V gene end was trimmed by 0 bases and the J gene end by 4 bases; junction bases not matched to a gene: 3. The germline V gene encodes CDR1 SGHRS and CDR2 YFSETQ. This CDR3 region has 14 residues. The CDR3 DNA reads TGCGCCAGCAGCTTGGGGCAGGGGGTCACTGAAGCTTTCTTT. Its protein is CASSLGQGVTEAFF.

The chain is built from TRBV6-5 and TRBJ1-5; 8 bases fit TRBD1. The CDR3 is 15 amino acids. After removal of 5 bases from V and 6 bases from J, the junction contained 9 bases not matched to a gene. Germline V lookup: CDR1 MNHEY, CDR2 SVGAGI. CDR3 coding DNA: TGTGCCAGCAGTACCGGACAGGGAGGAAGTCAGCCCCAGCATTTT. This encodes CASSTGQGGSQPQHF.

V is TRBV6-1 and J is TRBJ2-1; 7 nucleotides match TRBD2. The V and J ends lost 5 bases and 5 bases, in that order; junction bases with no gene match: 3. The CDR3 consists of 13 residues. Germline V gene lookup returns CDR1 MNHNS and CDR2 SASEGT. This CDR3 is CASSWGGDNEQFF. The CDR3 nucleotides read TGTGCCAGCAGTTGGGGAGGGGACAATGAGCAGTTCTTC.

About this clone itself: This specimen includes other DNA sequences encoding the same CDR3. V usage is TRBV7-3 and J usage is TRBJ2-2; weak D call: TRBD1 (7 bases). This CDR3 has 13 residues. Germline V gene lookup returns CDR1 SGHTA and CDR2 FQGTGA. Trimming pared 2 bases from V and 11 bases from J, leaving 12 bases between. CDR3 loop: CASSLRRDSELFF. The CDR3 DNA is TGTGCCAGCAGCTTACGGCGGGACAGTGAGCTGTTTTTT.

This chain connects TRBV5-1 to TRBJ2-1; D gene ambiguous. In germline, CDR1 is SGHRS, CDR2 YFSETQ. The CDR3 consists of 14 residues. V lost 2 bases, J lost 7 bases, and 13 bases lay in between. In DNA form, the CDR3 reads TGCGCCAGCAGCTTAATCCCCCCTGGGAATGAGCAGTTCTTC. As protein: CASSLIPPGNEQFF.

The CDR3 DNA is TGTGCCAGCAGTGGACAGGGCCTGGGCGGGGAGCTGTTTTTT. This translates into CASSGQGLGGELFF. V usage is TRBV2 and J usage is TRBJ2-2; 7 nucleotides agree with TRBD1. CDR3 length equals 14 residues. The V segment lost 4 bases and the J segment 7 bases; nucleotides outside the gene matches: 6. CDR1 SNHLY and CDR2 FYNNEI come from the germline V gene.

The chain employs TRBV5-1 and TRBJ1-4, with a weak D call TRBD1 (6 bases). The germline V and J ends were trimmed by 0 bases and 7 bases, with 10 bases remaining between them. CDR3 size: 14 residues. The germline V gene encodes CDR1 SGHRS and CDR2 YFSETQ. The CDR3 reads CASSLGQVGEKLFF. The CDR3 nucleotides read TGCGCCAGCAGCTTGGGACAGGTTGGTGAAAAACTGTTTTTT.

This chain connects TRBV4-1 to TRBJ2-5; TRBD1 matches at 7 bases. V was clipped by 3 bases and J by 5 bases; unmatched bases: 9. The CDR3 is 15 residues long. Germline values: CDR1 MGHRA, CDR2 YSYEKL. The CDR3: CASSHSDRVAETQYF. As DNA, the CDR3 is TGCGCCAGCAGCCATTCCGACAGGGTAGCGGAGACCCAGTACTTC.

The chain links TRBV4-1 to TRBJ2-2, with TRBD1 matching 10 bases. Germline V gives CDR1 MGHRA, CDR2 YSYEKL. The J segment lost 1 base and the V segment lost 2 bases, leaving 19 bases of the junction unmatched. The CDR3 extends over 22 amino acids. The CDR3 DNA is TGCGCCAGCAGCCAAATCTCTGGAGGGACAGGGGAAAAGTTGCGGAACACCGGGGAGCTGTTTTTT. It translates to CASSQISGGTGEKLRNTGELFF.

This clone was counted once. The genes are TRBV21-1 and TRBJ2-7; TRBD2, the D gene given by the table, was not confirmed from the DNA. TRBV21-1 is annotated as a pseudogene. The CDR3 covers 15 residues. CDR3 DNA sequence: TGTGCCAGCAGCCCCGACTCGCAACCAACTTACGAGCAGTACTTC. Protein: CASSPDSQPTYEQYF.

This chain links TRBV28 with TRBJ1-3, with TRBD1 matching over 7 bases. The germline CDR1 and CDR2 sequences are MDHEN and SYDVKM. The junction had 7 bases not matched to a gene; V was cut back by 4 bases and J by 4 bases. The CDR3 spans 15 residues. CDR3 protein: CASSSGQTWGNTIYF. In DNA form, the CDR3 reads TGTGCCAGCAGTTCGGGACAGACTTGGGGAAACACCATATATTTT.

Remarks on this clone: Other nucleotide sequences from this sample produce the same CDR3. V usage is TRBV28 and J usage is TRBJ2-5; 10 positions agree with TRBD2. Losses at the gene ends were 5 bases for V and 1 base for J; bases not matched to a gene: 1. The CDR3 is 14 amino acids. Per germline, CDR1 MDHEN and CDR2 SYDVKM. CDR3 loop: CASSLAGAQETQYF. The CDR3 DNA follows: TGTGCCAGCAGTCTAGCGGGGGCCCAAGAGACCCAGTACTTC.

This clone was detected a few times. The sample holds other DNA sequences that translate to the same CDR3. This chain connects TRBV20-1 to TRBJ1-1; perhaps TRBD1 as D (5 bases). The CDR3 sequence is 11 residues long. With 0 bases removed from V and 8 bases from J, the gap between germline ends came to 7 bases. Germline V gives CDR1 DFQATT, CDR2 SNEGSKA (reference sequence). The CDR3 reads CSARDRVEAFF. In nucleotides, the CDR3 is TGCAGTGCTAGAGACAGGGTAGAAGCTTTCTTT.

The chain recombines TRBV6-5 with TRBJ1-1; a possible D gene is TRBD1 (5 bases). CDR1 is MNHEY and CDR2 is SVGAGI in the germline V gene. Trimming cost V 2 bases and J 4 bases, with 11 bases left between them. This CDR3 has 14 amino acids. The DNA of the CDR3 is TGTGCCAGCAGTTACGGTCCAAGGGGCACTGAAGCTTTCTTT. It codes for CASSYGPRGTEAFF.

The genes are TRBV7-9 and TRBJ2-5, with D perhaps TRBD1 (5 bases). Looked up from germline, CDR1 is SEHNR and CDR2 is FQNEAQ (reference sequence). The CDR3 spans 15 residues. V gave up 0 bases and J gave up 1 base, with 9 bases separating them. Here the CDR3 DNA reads TGTGCCAGCAGCTTAGCTGGTGGGGCCCAAGAGACCCAGTACTTC. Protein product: CASSLAGGAQETQYF.